Each of the 3 T cell receptor beta chains below was sequenced from the same sample in a study of CD8+ T cells in alopecia areata. Following RNA extraction, reverse transcription yielded cDNA that acted as the sequencing template. Method: immunoSEQ multiplex PCR; TCRdb's copy keeps in-frame clones and lacks some. The sample consists of roughly 280,000 clones, 60% of them appearing once. The sample's treatment: oral pan-JAK inhibitor, 5-10 mg twice daily. The specimen was CD4+ T cells sorted from blood, collected around week 54, from a patient treated with tofacitinib. Receptors were obtained from a human donor with alopecia areata.

This clone has just a few counts. The V call is TRBV4-2, the J call TRBJ1-5, with D maybe TRBD1 (6 bases). Deletions cut 4 bases from V and 7 bases from J, with 11 bases between. The CDR3 is made up of 13 amino acids. Germline CDR1 is LGHNA and CDR2 is YNFKEQ. CDR3 region: CASSPPRGQPQHF. DNA for the CDR3: TGTGCCAGCAGCCCCCCCAGGGGACAGCCCCAGCATTTT.

The chain uses TRBV4-3 and TRBJ2-5; TRBD2 aligns across 8 bases. The CDR3 consists of 13 residues. V shed 1 base and J 7 bases; nucleotides not matched to a gene: 2. The germline gives CDR1 LGHNA, CDR2 YSLEER. CDR3 nucleotides: TGCGCCAGCAGCCAAGGACTAGCGCCGACCCAGTACTTC. Amino acids: CASSQGLAPTQYF.

The chain combines TRBV5-1 with TRBJ2-2; no reliable D call. The V gene lost 5 bases and the J gene lost 2 bases, with 10 bases spanning the gap. This CDR3 comprises 14 residues. Looked up from germline, CDR1 is SGHRS and CDR2 is YFSETQ. The CDR3 region has the DNA TGCGCCAGCAGAGAACGAGCCAACACCGGGGAGCTGTTTTTT. It encodes CASRERANTGELFF.